The 5 T cell receptor beta chains presented below share a single source sample, sequenced in a study of shared clonotypes between healthy human individuals. Assay used: immunoSEQ multiplex PCR; TCRdb lists only in-frame clones, some missing. This table holds roughly 330,000 clones, 74% found once. Sequencing was done on a sample of memory CD4+ T cells sorted from blood. Regarding subset: CD45RA-negative fraction. All receptors derive from a man younger than 45 in good health.

J is TRBJ2-5 and V is TRBV14; 8 bases are a match to TRBD2. This CDR3 comprises 12 residues. The V segment lost 5 bases and the J segment 7 bases; nucleotides outside the gene matches: 3. The germline CDR1 and CDR2 sequences are SGHDN and FVKESK. CDR3 sequence (DNA): TGTGCCAGCAGCTTAGGACTAGCGACCCAGTACTTC. Protein product: CASSLGLATQYF.

The rearrangement uses TRBV5-1 and TRBJ2-3, with no clear D. The V gene's germline CDR1 is SGHRS and CDR2 YFSETQ. CDR3 length equals 14 residues. V dropped 5 bases and J dropped 0 bases, with 10 bases sitting between them. This chain's CDR3 is CASRKEGSTDTQYF. For the CDR3, the DNA is TGCGCCAGCAGGAAGGAAGGGAGCACAGATACGCAGTATTTT.

This clone was detected ten times or more. This chain uses TRBV6-5 with TRBJ2-5, with a weak D call TRBD2 (6 bases). The length of the CDR3 is 14 residues. Germline V gives CDR1 MNHEY, CDR2 SVGAGI. Trimming took 11 bases from V and 3 from J, leaving 19 bases between them. CDR3 sequence: CAAKTPRREETQYF. In DNA, the CDR3 is TGTGCCGCCAAGACTCCCAGGAGGGAAGAGACCCAGTACTTC.

The rearrangement uses TRBV30 and TRBJ1-2; D might be TRBD1 (6 bases). The germline V and J ends were trimmed by 1 base and 4 bases, with 13 bases remaining between them. Germline lookup yields CDR1 GTSNPN and CDR2 SVGIG (reference sequence). The CDR3 is 14 residues long. The CDR3 loop reads CAWSGRRGSYGYTF. The CDR3 coding sequence is TGTGCCTGGAGTGGGCGCAGGGGAAGCTATGGCTACACCTTC.

Ten or more counts support this clone. V usage is TRBV9 and J usage is TRBJ2-3; 7 bases are shared with TRBD2. The CDR3 has 14 residues. V trimming: 6 bases; J trimming: 0 bases; junction bases outside the gene matches: 4. Germline-derived CDR1 and CDR2 are SGDLS and YYNGEE. The CDR3 loop reads CASKPGLSTDTQYF. The DNA for the CDR3 is TGTGCCAGCAAACCGGGACTAAGCACAGATACGCAGTATTTT.